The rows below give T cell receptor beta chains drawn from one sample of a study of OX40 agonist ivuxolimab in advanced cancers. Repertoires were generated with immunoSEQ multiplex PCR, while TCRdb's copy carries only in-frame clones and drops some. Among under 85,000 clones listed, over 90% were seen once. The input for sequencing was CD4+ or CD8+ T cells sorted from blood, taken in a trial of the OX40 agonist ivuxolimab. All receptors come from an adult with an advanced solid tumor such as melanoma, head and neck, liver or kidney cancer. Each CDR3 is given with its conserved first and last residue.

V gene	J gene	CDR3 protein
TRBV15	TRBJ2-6	CATRTGQGTGANVLTF
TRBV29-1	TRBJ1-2	CSVDWDGYTF
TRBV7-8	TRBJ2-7	CASSLTSGYEQYF
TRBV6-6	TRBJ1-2	CASSYSMEGIEGYTF
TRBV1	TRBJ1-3	CTSSQDIGNTIYF
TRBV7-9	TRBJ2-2	CASSLARASGSKNTGELFF
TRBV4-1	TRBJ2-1	CASSHRLDSYNEQFF
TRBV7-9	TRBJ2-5	CASSEPGLRETQYF
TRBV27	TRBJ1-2	CASSSAGLSYGYTF
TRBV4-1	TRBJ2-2	CASSPVNTGELFF
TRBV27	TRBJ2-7	CASSHRQGPSYEQYF
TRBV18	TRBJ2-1	CASSPPGAGRNNEQFF
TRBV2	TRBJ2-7	CASIGHPPHEQYF
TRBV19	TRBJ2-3	CASTTSGGASTDTQYF
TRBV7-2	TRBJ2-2	CASSLVGGGSTGELFF
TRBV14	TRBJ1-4	CASSRTGGSREKLFF
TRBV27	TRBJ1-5	CASRPDGFNSNQPQHF
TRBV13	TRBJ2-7	CASSFGQGLPYEQYF
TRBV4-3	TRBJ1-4	CASSQGDRGGEKLFF
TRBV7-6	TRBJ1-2	CASSIGLDRDYGGYGYTF
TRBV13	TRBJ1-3	CASSFPDSAGNTIYF
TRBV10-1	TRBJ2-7	CASSEFSAGTVYEQYF
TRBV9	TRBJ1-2	CASSVFWGDPPTSNYGYTF
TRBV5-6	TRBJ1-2	CASSLEEGPGYTF
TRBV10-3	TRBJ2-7	CAISEGQGVRGYEQYF
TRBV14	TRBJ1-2	CASSQDVGGIYGYTF
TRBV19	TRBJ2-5	CASSIVTGGSETQYF
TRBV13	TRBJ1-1	CASSLDNTEAFF
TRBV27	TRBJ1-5	CASSLSVTGSNQPQHF
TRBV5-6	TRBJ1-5	CASSWGTDDQPQHF
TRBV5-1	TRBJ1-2	CASSLGTGGSYGYTF
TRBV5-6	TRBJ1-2	CASSLHPGGRFGYTF
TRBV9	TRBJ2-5	CASSVGVGGGETQYF
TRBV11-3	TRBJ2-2	CASSPFNGELFF
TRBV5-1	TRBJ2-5	CASTLGGNQETQYF
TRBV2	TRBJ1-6	CASSERQESPLHF
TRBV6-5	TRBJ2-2	CASSSTSSGELFF
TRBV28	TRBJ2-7	CASSPLGLVYEQYF
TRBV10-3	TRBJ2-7	CAISEPALTGQVYEQYF
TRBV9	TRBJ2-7	CASSVGQGRSYEQYF
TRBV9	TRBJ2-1	CASSVATHNEQFF
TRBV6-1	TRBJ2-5	CASSEDTGYGETQYF
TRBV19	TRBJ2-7	CASSTAGTSGFYEQYF
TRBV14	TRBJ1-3	CASSQGPGSGNTIYF
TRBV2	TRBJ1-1	CASSSTGANTEAFF
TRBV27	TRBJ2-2	CASSLGAWAGELFF
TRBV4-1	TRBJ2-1	CASSPLGQTYNEQFF
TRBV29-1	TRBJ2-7	CSVDTGQGVTYEQYF
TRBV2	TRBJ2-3	CATEGLRTDTQYF
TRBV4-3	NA	CASSQERGVTYEQYF
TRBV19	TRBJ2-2	CASSMRTATGELFF
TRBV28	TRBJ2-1	CASSLENRGGIEQFF
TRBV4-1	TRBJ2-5	CASSQGERVEETQYF